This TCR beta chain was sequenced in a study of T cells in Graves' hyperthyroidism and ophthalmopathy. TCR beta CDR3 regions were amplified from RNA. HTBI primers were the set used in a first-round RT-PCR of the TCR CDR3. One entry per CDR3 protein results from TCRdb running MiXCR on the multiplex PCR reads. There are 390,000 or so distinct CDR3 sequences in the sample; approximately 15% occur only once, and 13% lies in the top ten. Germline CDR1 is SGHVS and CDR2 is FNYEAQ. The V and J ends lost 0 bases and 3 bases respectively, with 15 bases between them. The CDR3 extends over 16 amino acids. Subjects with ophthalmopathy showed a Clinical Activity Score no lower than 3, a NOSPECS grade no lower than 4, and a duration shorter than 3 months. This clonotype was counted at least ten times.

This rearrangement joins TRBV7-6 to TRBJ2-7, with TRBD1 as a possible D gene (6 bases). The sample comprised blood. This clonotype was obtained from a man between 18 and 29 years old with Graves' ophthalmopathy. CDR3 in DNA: TGTGCCAGCAGCTTAGCGGTAGGTCAGGGGCACTACGAGCAGTACTTC. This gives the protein CASSLAVGQGHYEQYF.